This T cell receptor (beta chain) was retrieved from a study of Graves' ophthalmopathy and Graves' hyperthyroidism. Overall study results and limits: Detected in blood as well were most expanded thyroid clonotypes with frequency above 0.001.

In regard to this clonotype: Its specificity is unknown.

CDR1 is SGHTA, CDR2 FQGNSA, per germline. With 3 bases removed from V and 9 bases from J, the gap between germline ends came to 14 bases. The CDR3 covers 13 residues. Lactation, pregnancy, uncontrolled infections and other autoimmune diseases were all grounds for excluding patients. Each diagnosis was determined on the basis of clinical symptoms, serum thyroxine, TRAb, thyroid ultrasound and orbital computed tomography. For repertoire sequencing, the TCR beta CDR3 regions were amplified from RNA transcripts. Second-round multiplex PCR followed a first-round RT-PCR using HTBI primers. TCRdb fed the multiplex PCR reads into MiXCR, producing one record per CDR3 protein. The table records around 1.1 million distinct CDR3 sequences, about 40% of them present only once.

The specimen was peripheral blood or thyroid tissue (not recorded which). The origin of this receptor is an adult man with Graves' hyperthyroidism. V gene TRBV7-2 combines with J gene TRBJ2-5; perhaps TRBD1 as D (5 bases). The CDR3 DNA sequence: TGTGCCAGCAGCTTGGGGCCTAATCAGCCCCAGTACTTC. This sequence encodes CASSLGPNQPQYF.